This TCR beta chain comes out of a study of technical replicates of blood from several donors. Trimming removed 0 bases from V and 15 bases from J; junction bases left unmatched: 9. CDR3 length: 14 amino acids. CDR1 is SGHDT, CDR2 YYEEEE, per germline. Only in-frame clones appear in the TCRdb table, and some are missing; sequencing was by immunoSEQ multiplex PCR. The table has 75,000 to 95,000 clones, roughly 94% seen once; the top ten hold around 0.25%. Material: T cells isolated from PBMCs. This sequence was found in a human donor in good health. This rearrangement joins TRBV5-6 to TRBJ2-1, with 10 bases fitting TRBD2. The CDR3 here is CASSLGGLAAGRFF. The CDR3 DNA sequence: TGTGCCAGCAGCTTGGGCGGACTAGCGGCAGGGCGGTTCTTC.